Listed here are 20 T cell receptor beta chains from one sample, sequenced in a study of cytomegalovirus exposure and HLA in healthy donors. This PCR relied on a set of 60 Vbeta primers and 13 Jbeta primers. Repertoires were generated with immunoSEQ multiplex PCR, while TCRdb's copy carries only in-frame clones and drops some. The table has approximately 100,000 clones, roughly 76% seen once; the top ten hold 2.5%. The source material was PBMCs. These receptors were taken from a man aged 45-65 years in good health and CMV-seronegative.

Only a few counts were recorded for this clone. The genes are TRBV5-5 and TRBJ2-5; maybe TRBD2 (5 bases). The CDR3 loop spans 14 amino acids. Germline CDR1 SGHKS, CDR2 YYEKEE (reference sequence). The ends were cut back, 4 bases at V and 5 bases at J, with 15 bases in the middle. CDR3 nucleotides: TGTGCCAGCAGCCGGACTCCCCAGCGGGAGACCCAGTACTTC. Encoded protein: CASSRTPQRETQYF.

The V gene is TRBV6-5, the J gene TRBJ2-7; D is possibly TRBD2 (5 bases). Trimming took 8 bases from V and 3 from J, leaving 20 bases between them. There are 15 residues in the CDR3. CDR1 and CDR2 (germline): MNHEY, SVGAGI. The CDR3 here is CASRGGAIEDYEQYF. CDR3 in DNA: TGTGCCAGCCGAGGAGGAGCCATAGAGGACTACGAGCAGTACTTC.

The V gene is TRBV15, the J gene TRBJ2-5, with D perhaps TRBD1 (7 bases). The J call may be wrong; the DNA end is better matched by TRBJ2-7. Germline loops: CDR1 LNHNV, CDR2 YYDKDF (reference sequence). This CDR3 contains 15 residues. CDR3 nucleotides: TGTGCCACCAGCGGACACAGGGGAGGAGGAGTCGAGCAGTACTTC. Its translation: CATSGHRGGGVEQYF.

CDR3 residues: CASSFQQTEQETQYF. CDR3 sequence (DNA): TGTGCCAGCAGTTTCCAACAGACAGAACAAGAGACCCAGTACTTC. The chain couples TRBV2 to TRBJ2-5; maybe TRBD1 (5 bases). The V gene lost 5 bases and the J gene lost 2 bases, with 15 bases spanning the gap. Germline V lookup: CDR1 SNHLY, CDR2 FYNNEI. CDR3 length: 15 residues.

J is TRBJ2-1 and V is TRBV5-1; TRBD1 agrees at 7 bases. CDR1 and CDR2 (germline): SGHRS, YFSETQ. The CDR3 sequence is 14 residues long. Unmatched junction bases numbered 5, after V lost 3 bases and J lost 5 bases. CDR3 protein: CASSSGQKDNEQFF. The CDR3 DNA sequence: TGCGCCAGCAGCTCGGGACAGAAGGACAATGAGCAGTTCTTC.

This clone was seen a handful of times. The V and J genes are TRBV27 and TRBJ1-3; TRBD1 is a possible D gene (6 bases). CDR1 is MNHEY, CDR2 SMNVEV, per germline (reference sequence). With 5 bases removed from V and 1 base from J, the gap between germline ends came to 18 bases. This CDR3 region has 17 residues. This CDR3 reads CASSLRGGKVSGNTIYF. The DNA of the CDR3 is TGTGCCAGCAGTCTTAGGGGGGGGAAGGTTTCTGGAAACACCATATATTTT.

This sequence joins TRBV28 and TRBJ1-1; 7 nucleotides agree with TRBD1. Germline lookup yields CDR1 MDHEN and CDR2 SYDVKM. The CDR3 sequence is 17 residues long. Trimming removed 6 bases from V and 4 bases from J; junction bases left unmatched: 17. CDR3 residues: CASSEALIGGKRTEAFF. CDR3 nucleotide sequence: TGTGCCAGCAGCGAAGCCCTTATAGGGGGCAAGCGCACTGAAGCTTTCTTT. Filled out from reference TRBV28 and TRBJ1-1, the complete variable domain reads DVKVTQSSRYLVKRTGEKVFLECVQDMDHENMFWYRQDPGLGLRLIYFSYDVKMKEKGDIPEGYSVSREKKERFSLILESASTNQTSMYLCASSEALIGGKRTEAFFGQGTRLTVV.

The chain is built from TRBV28 and TRBJ2-4, with D possibly matching TRBD1 (6 bases). Germline lookup yields CDR1 MDHEN and CDR2 SYDVKM. The V end was cut by 2 bases, the J end by 0 bases, with 11 bases between. This CDR3 has 16 residues. The CDR3 region is CASSLAGALAKNIQYF. For the CDR3, the DNA is TGTGCCAGCAGTTTAGCAGGGGCTCTAGCCAAAAACATTCAGTACTTC.

The chain recombines TRBV19 with TRBJ2-3, with TRBD2 matching 7 bases. The V gene's germline CDR1 is LNHDA and CDR2 SQIVND (reference sequence). The CDR3 spans 17 residues. Losses at the gene ends were 2 bases for V and 6 bases for J; bases not matched to a gene: 14. DNA of the CDR3: TGTGCCAGTAGTATAAAACTAGCGACGCATCAAGCGGATACGCAGTATTTT. It yields the protein CASSIKLATHQADTQYF.

Notes on this clone: At one of its ends the junction is not consistent with the germline gene, which may arise from a read error. V and J are TRBV7-7 and TRBJ2-1, with 9 positions matching TRBD2. This CDR3 has 18 residues. The germline CDR1 and CDR2 sequences are SSHAT and FNYEAQ (reference sequence). In DNA form, the CDR3 reads TGTGCTAGCAGCCCCAAGTTCGGCGGGAGGGTTGCCTACAATGAGCAGTTCTTC. Amino acids: CASSPKFGGRVAYNEQFF.

This clone was counted a single time. The chain combines TRBV6-6 with TRBJ1-4, with 7 positions matching TRBD1. This CDR3 contains 16 residues. V shed 2 bases and J 7 bases; nucleotides not matched to a gene: 10. The V gene's germline CDR1 is MNHNY and CDR2 SVGAGI (reference sequence). The CDR3: CASSYPRTGSPEKLFF. Here the CDR3 DNA reads TGTGCCAGCAGTTACCCCAGGACAGGATCTCCTGAAAAACTGTTTTTT.

The rearrangement links TRBV28 to TRBJ2-7, with 10 bases identical to TRBD1. Trimming took 3 bases from V and 5 from J; bases not matched to a gene: 13. CDR1 MDHEN and CDR2 SYDVKM come from the germline V gene. This CDR3 comprises 17 residues. The CDR3 coding sequence is TGTGCCAGCAGTTTCCCAAGATCGGGACAGGGGTCCCACGAGCAGTACTTC. Protein product: CASSFPRSGQGSHEQYF. Complete variable domain (other parts from reference TRBV28 and TRBJ2-7): DVKVTQSSRYLVKRTGEKVFLECVQDMDHENMFWYRQDPGLGLRLIYFSYDVKMKEKGDIPEGYSVSREKKERFSLILESASTNQTSMYLCASSFPRSGQGSHEQYFGPGTRLTVT.

The CDR3 protein is CASGDSPNQPQHF. The CDR3 nucleotides read TGTGCGTCGGGGGACAGTCCCAATCAGCCCCAGCATTTT. The rearrangement joins TRBV7-2 to TRBJ1-5; 7 positions agree with TRBD1. Germline V CDR1 and CDR2: SGHTA, FQGNSA. This CDR3 comprises 13 residues.

The chain combines TRBV18 with TRBJ2-1, with 9 bases matching TRBD1. The trim removed 5 bases at V and 12 bases at J, leaving 11 bases unmatched. Per germline, CDR1 KGHSH and CDR2 LQKENI. The CDR3 length is 14 residues. CDR3 sequence: CASSSGQGKVLQFF. The CDR3 coding sequence is TGTGCCAGCTCATCGGGACAGGGAAAGGTTCTGCAGTTCTTC.

The J gene is TRBJ1-6, the V gene TRBV7-2; 9 bases are a match to TRBD1. This CDR3 comprises 15 residues. Germline-derived CDR1 and CDR2 are SGHTA and FQGNSA. J gave up 6 bases and V 3 bases, and 3 bases lay outside the gene matches. Here the CDR3 DNA reads TGTGCCAGCAGCTTCCGGGACAGGGTTAATTCACCCCTCCACTTT. This encodes CASSFRDRVNSPLHF.

The genes are TRBV30 and TRBJ2-5, with D possibly TRBD2 on 5 matching bases. With 3 bases removed from V and 5 bases from J, the gap between germline ends came to 13 bases. The germline V gene has CDR1 GTSNPN and CDR2 SVGIG (reference sequence). There are 13 residues in the CDR3. The DNA for the CDR3 is TGTGCCTGGAGGCGGGCCTCCGGGGAGACCCAGTACTTC. Protein product: CAWRRASGETQYF.

V gene TRBV19 combines with J gene TRBJ2-3; 9 nucleotides match TRBD2. CDR1 is LNHDA and CDR2 is SQIVND in the germline V gene (reference sequence). The CDR3 runs to 16 residues. V was pared by 5 bases and J by 6 bases, with 12 bases of the junction left unmatched. The DNA for the CDR3 is TGTGCCAGTAGTCCCCCACGCGGGAGGGCCCTCGATACGCAGTATTTT. Translated, it gives CASSPPRGRALDTQYF.

The sample holds one count of this clone. The J gene is TRBJ2-5, the V gene TRBV6-6, with D possibly being TRBD2 (6 bases). Germline CDR1 and CDR2: MNHNY and SVGAGI (reference sequence). V lost 2 bases to trimming and J lost 5 bases, with 18 bases between them. CDR3 size: 16 residues. The CDR3 loop reads CASSYLFAGAGETQYF. CDR3 in DNA: TGTGCCAGCAGTTACCTTTTTGCCGGGGCGGGGGAGACCCAGTACTTC.

V is TRBV9 and J is TRBJ1-3; no firm D call. Deletions cut 0 bases from V and 2 bases from J, with 6 bases between. The germline V gene encodes CDR1 SGDLS and CDR2 YYNGEE. The CDR3 runs 14 residues. The CDR3: CASSVARAGNTIYF. CDR3 coding DNA: TGTGCCAGCAGCGTAGCCCGGGCTGGAAACACCATATATTTT. Looking up the rest from reference TRBV9 and TRBJ1-3 gives the full variable domain: DSGVTQTPKHLITATGQRVTLRCSPRSGDLSVYWYQQSLDQGLQFLIQYYNGEERAKGNILERFSAQQFPDLHSELNLSSLELGDSALYFCASSVARAGNTIYFGEGSWLTVV.

V gene TRBV11-1 combines with J gene TRBJ2-7; D not resolved. The CDR3 runs to 13 residues. Germline CDR1 SGHAT, CDR2 FQDESV (reference sequence). V was trimmed by 2 bases and J by 0 bases, leaving 5 bases between them. The CDR3 DNA follows: TGTGCCAGCAGCTTAAGGAGCTCCTACGAGCAGTACTTC. This encodes CASSLRSSYEQYF.